A selection of T cell receptor beta chains follows, all from one sample in a study of blood T cell repertoires in COVID-19. Measured with immunoSEQ multiplex PCR; TCRdb has only the in-frame clones, and not every one. The sample contains around 250,000 clones, around 86% of which appear only once. Material for sequencing was peripheral blood. Every receptor here comes from an elderly man with acute or convalescent COVID-19. Both conserved end residues are part of each CDR3. A D gene is named only where the DNA matches it firmly. A clone size is listed for some rows: how often the clone was seen (once, few, many), or a class if it is expanded.

clone size: .
V gene: TRBV7-9
J gene: TRBJ2-1
D gene: TRBD2
CDR3 DNA: TGTGCCAGCAGCCAACCGGGACTAGCGGGAGCCAATGAGCAGTTCTTC
CDR3 protein: CASSQPGLAGANEQFF

clone size: .
V gene: TRBV5-1
J gene: TRBJ1-1
D gene: TRBD1
CDR3 DNA: TGCGCCAGCAGCTTGACAGGGGGGATGAACACTGAAGCTTTCTTT
CDR3 protein: CASSLTGGMNTEAFF

clone size: .
V gene: TRBV15
J gene: TRBJ2-7
D gene: TRBD1
CDR3 DNA: TGTGCCACCAGCGGACCACAGGGGGCCTACGAGCAGTACTTC
CDR3 protein: CATSGPQGAYEQYF

clone size: .
V gene: TRBV28
J gene: TRBJ2-7
D gene: .
CDR3 DNA: TGTGCCAGCAGTTCCCCCCCAGAATCCAACTACGAGCAGTACTTC
CDR3 protein: CASSSPPESNYEQYF

clone size: .
V gene: TRBV5-4
J gene: TRBJ2-5
D gene: TRBD2
CDR3 DNA: TGTGCCAGCAGCTTGGTTAGCGGGGGGGCCAGAGAGACCCAGTACTTC
CDR3 protein: CASSLVSGGARETQYF

clone size: .
V gene: TRBV7-7
J gene: TRBJ2-5
D gene: TRBD2
CDR3 DNA: TGTGCTAGCAGCTTAGGACGGGGGGGCCAAGAGACCCAGTACTTC
CDR3 protein: CASSLGRGGQETQYF

clone size: .
V gene: TRBV4-2
J gene: TRBJ2-7
D gene: .
CDR3 DNA: TGTGCCAGCAGCCAAGGGGGCCCGAGCTCCTACGAGCAGTACTTC
CDR3 protein: CASSQGGPSSYEQYF

clone size: .
V gene: TRBV15
J gene: TRBJ2-3
D gene: .
CDR3 DNA: TGTGCCACCAGCACCAGCCGGGGAGCTAGCACAGATACGCAGTATTTT
CDR3 protein: CATSTSRGASTDTQYF

clone size: .
V gene: TRBV7-8
J gene: TRBJ1-2
D gene: TRBD1
CDR3 DNA: TGTGCCAGCAGCTTAGAGTCAGGACAGGTCTATGGCTACACCTTC
CDR3 protein: CASSLESGQVYGYTF

clone size: few
V gene: TRBV29-1
J gene: TRBJ2-1
D gene: TRBD1
CDR3 DNA: TGCAGCGTCAGAGGACAGGGTCCCTACAATGAGCAGTTCTTC
CDR3 protein: CSVRGQGPYNEQFF

clone size: .
V gene: TRBV18
J gene: TRBJ1-1
D gene: TRBD1
CDR3 DNA: TGTGCCAGCTCACCTCCGGGACAGGGCATGAACACTGAAGCTTTCTTT
CDR3 protein: CASSPPGQGMNTEAFF

clone size: .
V gene: TRBV11-3
J gene: TRBJ2-1
D gene: TRBD2
CDR3 DNA: TGTGCCAGCAGCTTAGGAGCGGGAGGGTCCTACAATGAGCAGTTCTTC
CDR3 protein: CASSLGAGGSYNEQFF

clone size: .
V gene: TRBV19
J gene: TRBJ1-2
D gene: TRBD1
CDR3 DNA: TGTGCCAGTAGGGACCCCAAAGGGGGCATATACTATGGCTACACCTTC
CDR3 protein: CASRDPKGGIYYGYTF

clone size: .
V gene: TRBV9
J gene: TRBJ1-5
D gene: TRBD1
CDR3 DNA: TGTGCCAGCAGCGTAGGTAATGCGGAGGGGACAGGAGGCAATCAGCCCCAGCATTTT
CDR3 protein: CASSVGNAEGTGGNQPQHF

clone size: .
V gene: TRBV7-9
J gene: TRBJ1-1
D gene: .
CDR3 DNA: TGTGCCAGCAGCTTGGGGCAGATGAACACTGAAGCTTTCTTT
CDR3 protein: CASSLGQMNTEAFF

clone size: .
V gene: TRBV6-5
J gene: TRBJ2-2
D gene: TRBD2
CDR3 DNA: TGTGCCAGCAGTTCCCCTAGCGGGAGCGGTTGGGAGCTGTTTTTT
CDR3 protein: CASSSPSGSGWELFF

clone size: .
V gene: TRBV19
J gene: TRBJ2-7
D gene: TRBD1
CDR3 DNA: TGTGCCAGTAGTATAGGTTGGGACAGTAAATACGAGCAGTACTTC
CDR3 protein: CASSIGWDSKYEQYF

clone size: .
V gene: TRBV18
J gene: TRBJ2-3
D gene: TRBD2
CDR3 DNA: TGTGCCAGCTCACCATTAGCGGGAGAGATTGGTAGAGATACGCAGTATTTT
CDR3 protein: CASSPLAGEIGRDTQYF

clone size: once
V gene: TRBV29-1
J gene: TRBJ2-7
D gene: TRBD1
CDR3 DNA: TGCAGCGTTCCCGGGACAGGGCTCTTCGAGCAGTACTTC
CDR3 protein: CSVPGTGLFEQYF

clone size: .
V gene: TRBV7-9
J gene: TRBJ1-5
D gene: .
CDR3 DNA: TGTGCCAGCAGCCTCACAGGCCAGCCCCAGCATTTT
CDR3 protein: CASSLTGQPQHF

clone size: .
V gene: TRBV7-8
J gene: TRBJ2-3
D gene: TRBD2
CDR3 DNA: TGTGCCAGCAGCTCTCGGACTAGCGGGAGCAAAGATACGCAGTATTTT
CDR3 protein: CASSSRTSGSKDTQYF

clone size: .
V gene: TRBV28
J gene: TRBJ2-7
D gene: .
CDR3 DNA: TGTGCCAGCAGTTCCCCTACGGACTCACACTCCTACGAGCAGTACTTC
CDR3 protein: CASSSPTDSHSYEQYF

clone size: once
V gene: TRBV6-5
J gene: TRBJ1-1
D gene: .
CDR3 DNA: TGTGCCAGCAGTTACTCATCCGGGTTGAACACTGAAGCTTTCTTT
CDR3 protein: CASSYSSGLNTEAFF

clone size: .
V gene: TRBV19
J gene: TRBJ2-3
D gene: .
CDR3 DNA: TGTGCCAGTACCCAACCGGGGGACACAGATACGCAGTATTTT
CDR3 protein: CASTQPGDTDTQYF

clone size: .
V gene: TRBV29-1
J gene: TRBJ1-4
D gene: TRBD1
CDR3 DNA: TGCAGCGTTGAAGAAATGGGCAGTTTTCCAGGGGGAAAACTGTTTTTT
CDR3 protein: CSVEEMGSFPGGKLFF

clone size: .
V gene: TRBV4-2
J gene: TRBJ2-3
D gene: TRBD2
CDR3 DNA: TGTGCCAGCAGCCAAGGCAATAGCGGGGGGATTAGCACAGATACGCAGTATTTT
CDR3 protein: CASSQGNSGGISTDTQYF

clone size: .
V gene: TRBV14
J gene: TRBJ1-1
D gene: .
CDR3 DNA: TGTGCCAGCAGCCAAGACGGGTCTCGGGGAACTGAAGCTTTCTTT
CDR3 protein: CASSQDGSRGTEAFF

clone size: .
V gene: TRBV29-1
J gene: TRBJ1-3
D gene: .
CDR3 DNA: TGCAGCTCGACTAGTTCCGACTCTGGAAACACCATATATTTT
CDR3 protein: CSSTSSDSGNTIYF

clone size: .
V gene: TRBV18
J gene: TRBJ2-5
D gene: TRBD2
CDR3 DNA: TGTGCCAGCTCACCACTCTCGGCGGGAGGGCAAGAGACCCAGTACTTC
CDR3 protein: CASSPLSAGGQETQYF

clone size: .
V gene: TRBV28
J gene: TRBJ1-2
D gene: .
CDR3 DNA: TGTGCCAGCAACCCACAGGGTGTTCATGGCTACACCTTC
CDR3 protein: CASNPQGVHGYTF

clone size: .
V gene: TRBV9
J gene: TRBJ1-1
D gene: .
CDR3 DNA: TGTGCCAGCAGCGCCCCTGGGGGAGGGACGAGGAACACTGAAGCTTTCTTT
CDR3 protein: CASSAPGGGTRNTEAFF

clone size: few
V gene: TRBV19
J gene: TRBJ1-2
D gene: .
CDR3 DNA: TGTGCCAGTAGTATCCTAGCAGGGGTCTATGGCTACACCTTC
CDR3 protein: CASSILAGVYGYTF

clone size: .
V gene: TRBV19
J gene: TRBJ1-2
D gene: .
CDR3 DNA: TGTGCCAGTACCCACCCCGGGGTTTACTATGGCTACACCTTC
CDR3 protein: CASTHPGVYYGYTF

clone size: once
V gene: TRBV7-9
J gene: TRBJ1-2
D gene: .
CDR3 DNA: TGTGCCAGCAGCTTAGTGGGGGGGCATGGCTACACCTTC
CDR3 protein: CASSLVGGHGYTF

clone size: .
V gene: TRBV6-2/TRBV6-3
J gene: TRBJ2-3
D gene: TRBD2
CDR3 DNA: TGTGCCAGCAGTTACTCGACTAGCGGGGGGACAGATACGCAGTATTTT
CDR3 protein: CASSYSTSGGTDTQYF

clone size: few
V gene: TRBV2
J gene: TRBJ1-2
D gene: TRBD1
CDR3 DNA: TGTGCCAGCAGCGCGACAGGGGGAAGCGGCTACACCTTC
CDR3 protein: CASSATGGSGYTF

clone size: .
V gene: TRBV5-1
J gene: TRBJ2-2
D gene: .
CDR3 DNA: TGCGCCAGCGAAGGACAGAACACCGGGGAGCTGTTTTTT
CDR3 protein: CASEGQNTGELFF

clone size: once
V gene: TRBV6-5
J gene: TRBJ2-7
D gene: TRBD1
CDR3 DNA: TGTGCCAGCAGTTCTGACAGGGCACTCTACGAGCAGTACTTC
CDR3 protein: CASSSDRALYEQYF

clone size: .
V gene: TRBV28
J gene: TRBJ1-5
D gene: TRBD1
CDR3 DNA: TGTGCCAGCAGTTTCACGGGACAGGGAGCCTTTCAGCCCCAGCATTTT
CDR3 protein: CASSFTGQGAFQPQHF

clone size: .
V gene: TRBV6-5
J gene: TRBJ1-5
D gene: .
CDR3 DNA: TGTGCCAGCAGCCGCTCGCAGGGAAGGGATCAGCCCCAGCATTTT
CDR3 protein: CASSRSQGRDQPQHF

clone size: .
V gene: TRBV5-8
J gene: TRBJ1-4
D gene: TRBD1
CDR3 DNA: TGTGCCAGCAGCTTGGGGACAGGGGATCGGGAAAAACTGTTTTTT
CDR3 protein: CASSLGTGDREKLFF

clone size: .
V gene: TRBV19
J gene: TRBJ2-7
D gene: TRBD1
CDR3 DNA: TGTGCCAGTGCGGACAGGGGCTCCTACGAGCAGTACTTC
CDR3 protein: CASADRGSYEQYF

clone size: .
V gene: TRBV19
J gene: TRBJ2-1
D gene: TRBD1
CDR3 DNA: TGTGCCAGTAGACCAGACAGGGGGTATGAGCAGTTCTTC
CDR3 protein: CASRPDRGYEQFF

clone size: .
V gene: TRBV19
J gene: TRBJ1-1
D gene: .
CDR3 DNA: TGTGCCAGTAGTATAGCTGGCGGACTAAACACTGAAGCTTTCTTT
CDR3 protein: CASSIAGGLNTEAFF

clone size: .
V gene: TRBV18
J gene: TRBJ1-4
D gene: TRBD1
CDR3 DNA: TGTGCCAGCTCACCGCGACAGGGAGCTAATGAAAAACTGTTTTTT
CDR3 protein: CASSPRQGANEKLFF

clone size: .
V gene: TRBV5-1
J gene: TRBJ2-2
D gene: .
CDR3 DNA: TGCGCCAGCAGCTTGGATGCAGTAAACACCGGGGAGCTGTTTTTT
CDR3 protein: CASSLDAVNTGELFF

clone size: .
V gene: TRBV6-2/TRBV6-3
J gene: TRBJ1-3
D gene: .
CDR3 DNA: TGTGCCAGCAGCACCGGGACATCTAGGATAAGAAACACCATATATTTT
CDR3 protein: CASSTGTSRIRNTIYF

clone size: .
V gene: TRBV10-2
J gene: TRBJ1-2
D gene: TRBD1
CDR3 DNA: TGCGCCAGCAGTGTAGTACAGGGGTCGAGTGGCTACACCTTC
CDR3 protein: CASSVVQGSSGYTF

clone size: .
V gene: TRBV19
J gene: TRBJ1-5
D gene: TRBD1
CDR3 DNA: TGTGCCAGTAGTATTTTACAGGGGGCAGGCAACAATCAGCCCCAGCATTTT
CDR3 protein: CASSILQGAGNNQPQHF